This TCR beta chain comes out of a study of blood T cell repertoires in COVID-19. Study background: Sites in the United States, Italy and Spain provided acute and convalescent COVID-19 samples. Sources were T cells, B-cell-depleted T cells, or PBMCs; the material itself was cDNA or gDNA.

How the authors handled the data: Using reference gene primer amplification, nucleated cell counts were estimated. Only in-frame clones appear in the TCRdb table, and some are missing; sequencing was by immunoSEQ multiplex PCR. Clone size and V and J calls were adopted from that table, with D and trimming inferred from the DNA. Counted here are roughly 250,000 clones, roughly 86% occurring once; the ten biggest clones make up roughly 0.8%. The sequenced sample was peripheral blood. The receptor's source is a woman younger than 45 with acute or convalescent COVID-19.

CDR3 nucleotides: TGTGCCAGCAGTCCCCGGGGGTGGAACACCGGGGAGCTGTTTTTT. Encoded protein: CASSPRGWNTGELFF. The chain combines TRBV27 with TRBJ2-2; a possible D gene is TRBD2 (6 bases). Trimming shortened V by 5 bases and J by 1 base, and 11 bases separated the two germline ends. Germline V gene data show CDR1 as MNHEY and CDR2 as SMNVEV (reference sequence). This CDR3 contains 15 residues.